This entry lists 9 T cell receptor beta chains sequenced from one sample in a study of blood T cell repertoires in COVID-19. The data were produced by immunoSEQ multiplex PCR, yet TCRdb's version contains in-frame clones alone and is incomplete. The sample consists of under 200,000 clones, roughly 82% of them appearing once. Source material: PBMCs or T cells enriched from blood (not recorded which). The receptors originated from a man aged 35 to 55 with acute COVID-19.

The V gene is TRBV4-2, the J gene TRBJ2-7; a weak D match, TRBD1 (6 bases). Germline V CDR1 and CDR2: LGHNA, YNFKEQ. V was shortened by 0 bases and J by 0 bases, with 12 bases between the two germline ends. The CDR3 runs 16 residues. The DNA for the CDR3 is TGTGCCAGCAGCCAAGACTTATACAGGGCCTCCTACGAGCAGTACTTC. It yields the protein CASSQDLYRASYEQYF.

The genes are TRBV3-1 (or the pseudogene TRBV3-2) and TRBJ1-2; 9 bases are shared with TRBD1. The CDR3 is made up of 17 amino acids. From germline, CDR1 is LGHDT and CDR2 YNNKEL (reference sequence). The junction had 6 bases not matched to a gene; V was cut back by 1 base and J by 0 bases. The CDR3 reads CASSQGTGAVPNYGYTF. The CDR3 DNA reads TGTGCCAGCAGCCAAGGGACAGGGGCGGTTCCTAACTATGGCTACACCTTC.

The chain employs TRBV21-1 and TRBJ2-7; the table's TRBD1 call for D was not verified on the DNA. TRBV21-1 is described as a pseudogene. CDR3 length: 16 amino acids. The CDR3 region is CASSPYFDRVTYEQYF. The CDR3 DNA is TGTGCCAGCAGCCCCTATTTTGACAGGGTGACCTACGAGCAGTACTTC.

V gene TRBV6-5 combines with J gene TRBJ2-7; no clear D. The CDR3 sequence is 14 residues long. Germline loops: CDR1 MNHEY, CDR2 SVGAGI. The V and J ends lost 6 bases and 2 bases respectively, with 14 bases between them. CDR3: CASSLDSTAYEQYF. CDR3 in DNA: TGTGCCAGCAGCCTCGACTCCACCGCCTACGAGCAGTACTTC.

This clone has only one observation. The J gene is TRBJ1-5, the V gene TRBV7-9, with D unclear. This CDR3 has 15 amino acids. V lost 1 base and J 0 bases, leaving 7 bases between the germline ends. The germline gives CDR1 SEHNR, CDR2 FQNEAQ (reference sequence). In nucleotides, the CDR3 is TGTGCCAGCAGCTTAGGATCTAATAGCAATCAGCCCCAGCATTTT. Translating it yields CASSLGSNSNQPQHF.

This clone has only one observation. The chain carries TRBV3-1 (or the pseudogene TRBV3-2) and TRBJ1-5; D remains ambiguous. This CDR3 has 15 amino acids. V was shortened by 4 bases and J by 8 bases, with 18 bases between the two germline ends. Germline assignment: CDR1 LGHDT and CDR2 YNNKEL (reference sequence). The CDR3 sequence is CASSPMGREGEPQHF. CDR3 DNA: TGTGCCAGCAGCCCCATGGGGAGGGAAGGAGAGCCCCAGCATTTT.

CDR3 bases: TGTGCCAGCAGCTTGGGACAGGACCCGCTAACAACTAATGAAAAACTGTTTTTT. Its protein product is CASSLGQDPLTTNEKLFF. The rearrangement joins TRBV5-8 to TRBJ1-4, with a weak D call TRBD1 (6 bases). V gave up 0 bases and J gave up 0 bases, with 15 bases separating them. The germline gives CDR1 SGHTS, CDR2 YDEGEE. The CDR3 consists of 18 residues.

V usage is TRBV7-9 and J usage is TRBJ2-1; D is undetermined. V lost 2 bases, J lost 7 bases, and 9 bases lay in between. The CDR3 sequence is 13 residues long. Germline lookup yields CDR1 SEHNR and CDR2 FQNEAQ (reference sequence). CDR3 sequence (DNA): TGTGCCAGCAGCTTATTAGATTTGAATGAGCAGTTCTTC. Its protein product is CASSLLDLNEQFF.

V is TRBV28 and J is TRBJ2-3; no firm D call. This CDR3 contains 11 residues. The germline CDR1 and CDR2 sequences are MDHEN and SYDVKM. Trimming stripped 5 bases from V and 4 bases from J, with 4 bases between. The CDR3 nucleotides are TGTGCCAGCAGTCTCTCAGATACGCAGTATTTT. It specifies CASSLSDTQYF.